The 31 T cell receptor beta chains below all came from one sample that was sequenced in a study of T cell responses to AZD1222 COVID-19 vaccine. Clones were sequenced by immunoSEQ multiplex PCR, and TCRdb holds only the in-frame ones, with some missing. The sample has 100,000 to 150,000 clones; around 84% are singletons. The sample consisted of peripheral blood, taken on day 0 of AZD1222 vaccination. The receptors shown here come from an adult in good health.

The V and J genes are TRBV7-8 and TRBJ1-1; the D is unclear. CDR3 length equals 13 residues. V dropped 10 bases and J dropped 4 bases, with 16 bases sitting between them. Germline assignment: CDR1 SGHVS and CDR2 FQNEAQ. CDR3: CATSFLPGTEAFF. CDR3 nucleotides: TGTGCCACCTCCTTCCTACCCGGCACTGAAGCTTTCTTT.

The chain uses TRBV29-1 and TRBJ1-5; D ambiguous. Germline V gene lookup returns CDR1 SQVTM and CDR2 ANQGSEA. The V end lost 4 bases, the J end lost 0 bases, and 10 bases lay between the germline ends. The length of the CDR3 is 14 residues. The CDR3 bases are TGCAGCGTTGTAGAGGGAAATAGCAATCAGCCCCAGCATTTT. Protein product: CSVVEGNSNQPQHF.

This chain connects TRBV28 to TRBJ1-6; D call uncertain. The CDR3 loop spans 12 amino acids. The V gene lost 5 bases and the J gene lost 18 bases, with 17 bases spanning the gap. Germline CDR1 and CDR2: MDHEN and SYDVKM. The CDR3 loop is CASSPPGRGSHF. The CDR3 DNA is TGTGCCAGCAGTCCCCCCGGCAGAGGGTCCCACTTT. Variable domain in full (rest from reference TRBV28 and TRBJ1-6): DVKVTQSSRYLVKRTGEKVFLECVQDMDHENMFWYRQDPGLGLRLIYFSYDVKMKEKGDIPEGYSVSREKKERFSLILESASTNQTSMYLCASSPPGRGSHFGNGTRLTVT.

This clone was found once. The chain links TRBV6-2 or TRBV6-3 to TRBJ1-3, with D unclear. This CDR3 is built from 13 residues. The ends were cut back, 2 bases at V and 2 bases at J, with 4 bases in the middle. Germline V gene lookup returns CDR1 MNHEY and CDR2 SVGEGT. Written as DNA, the CDR3 is TGTGCCAGCAGTTACAGAACTGGAAACACCATATATTTT. It codes for CASSYRTGNTIYF.

The chain links TRBV27 to TRBJ2-5, with a weak D call TRBD1 (6 bases). V was shortened by 7 bases and J by 4 bases, with 16 bases between the two germline ends. This CDR3 is built from 14 residues. CDR1 MNHEY and CDR2 SMNVEV come from the germline V gene (reference sequence). CDR3 region: CASKEGVGGETQYF. In DNA form, the CDR3 reads TGTGCCAGCAAAGAGGGGGTAGGGGGAGAGACCCAGTACTTC.

The chain links TRBV28 to TRBJ1-6, with 8 bases that match TRBD1. The CDR3 has 16 residues. Germline V gene lookup returns CDR1 MDHEN and CDR2 SYDVKM. With V trimmed by 4 bases and J by 7 bases, 9 bases remained unmatched. CDR3 protein: CASSSLLTGGNSPLHF. The CDR3 DNA is TGTGCCAGCAGTTCTTTATTAACAGGGGGAAATTCACCCCTCCACTTT.

This clone appeared once. This rearrangement joins TRBV11-2 to TRBJ2-1; 10 nucleotides match TRBD2. The length of the CDR3 is 15 residues. Looked up from germline, CDR1 is SGHAT and CDR2 is FQNNGV. The V gene end was trimmed by 5 bases and the J gene end by 3 bases; junction bases not matched to a gene: 4. The CDR3 region is CASSTTSGVYNEQFF. CDR3 coding DNA: TGTGCCAGCAGCACCACTAGCGGGGTCTACAATGAGCAGTTCTTC. Full variable domain (missing parts from reference TRBV11-2 and TRBJ2-1): EAGVAQSPRYKIIEKRQSVAFWCNPISGHATLYWYQQILGQGPKLLIQFQNNGVVDDSQLPKDRFSAERLKGVDSTLKIQPAKLEDSAVYLCASSTTSGVYNEQFFGPGTRLTVL.

This sequence joins TRBV21-1 and TRBJ2-2. TRBV21-1 is classified as a pseudogene. This CDR3 is built from 17 residues. This CDR3 reads CASSTPAGEAYPGELFF. CDR3 nucleotides: TGTGCCAGCAGCACCCCTGCAGGGGAGGCCTATCCCGGGGAGCTGTTTTTT.

V usage is TRBV7-6 and J usage is TRBJ1-6; D gene ambiguous. The CDR3 spans 15 residues. The V end was cut by 0 bases, the J end by 5 bases, with 8 bases between. CDR1 SGHVS and CDR2 FNYEAQ come from the germline V gene. CDR3 region: CASSLAGHNNSPLHF. CDR3 in DNA: TGTGCCAGCAGCTTAGCGGGCCATAATAATTCACCCCTCCACTTT.

This clone was recorded once. This chain connects TRBV19 to TRBJ1-5, with 7 bases fitting TRBD1. Germline CDR1 and CDR2: LNHDA and SQIVND (reference sequence). This CDR3 has 14 residues. After removal of 4 bases from V and 11 bases from J, the junction contained 11 bases not matched to a gene. Here the CDR3 reads CASSNTGAARAQHF. CDR3 DNA: TGTGCCAGTAGTAATACAGGGGCGGCGAGGGCCCAGCATTTT. Supplemented by reference TRBV19 and TRBJ1-5, the full variable domain reads DGGITQSPKYLFRKEGQNVTLSCEQNLNHDAMYWYRQDPGQGLRLIYYSQIVNDFQKGDIAEGYSVSREKKESFPLTVTSAQKNPTAFYLCASSNTGAARAQHFGDGTRLSIL.

V gene TRBV27 combines with J gene TRBJ1-1; perhaps TRBD1 as D (6 bases). The V gene lost 2 bases and the J gene lost 5 bases, with 9 bases spanning the gap. CDR3 length: 13 amino acids. Germline V CDR1 and CDR2: MNHEY, SMNVEV (reference sequence). The CDR3 sequence is CASSLITGTEAFF. Written as DNA, the CDR3 is TGTGCCAGCAGTTTAATTACAGGGACTGAAGCTTTCTTT.

This clone was found once. Germline and junction disagree at one end, which may indicate a read error. This chain joins TRBV7-7 and TRBJ2-2, with TRBD2 matching 7 bases. The germline V gene encodes CDR1 SSHAT and CDR2 FNYEAQ (reference sequence). The CDR3 has 13 residues. CDR3 protein: CASSSGGSGELFF. DNA for the CDR3: TGTGCTAGCAGTTCCGGGGGGTCCGGGGAGCTGTTTTTT. The full variable domain, with the rest looked up from reference TRBV7-7 and TRBJ2-2, is GAGVSQSPRYKVTKRGQDVTLRCDPISSHATLYWYQQALGQGPEFLTYFNYEAQPDKSGLPSDRFSAERPEGSISTLTIQRTEQRDSAMYRCASSSGGSGELFFGEGSRLTVL.

This chain uses TRBV10-1 with TRBJ1-1, with TRBD1 matching over 11 bases. Germline loops: CDR1 WNHNN, CDR2 SYGVQD (reference sequence). The CDR3 runs to 15 residues. The J segment lost 6 bases and the V segment lost 3 bases, leaving 6 bases of the junction unmatched. CDR3 sequence reads: CASSEIGQGAPEAFF. The CDR3, as DNA: TGCGCCAGCAGTGAAATCGGACAGGGGGCACCTGAAGCTTTCTTT.

The J gene is TRBJ2-3, the V gene TRBV9; TRBD1 matches 7 bases. The germline V gene has CDR1 SGDLS and CDR2 YYNGEE. The CDR3 contains 15 residues. Trimming removed 3 bases from V and 5 bases from J; junction bases left unmatched: 9. The CDR3 DNA follows: TGTGCCAGCAGCGCTCATCAGGGGACAGAAGATACGCAGTATTTT. It is translated as CASSAHQGTEDTQYF.

CDR3 in DNA: TGTGCCAGCAGCCCCGCGGGGGGGGAAAGGCAGCCCCAGCATTTT. It is translated as CASSPAGGERQPQHF. The V call is TRBV4-2, the J call TRBJ1-5; D perhaps matches TRBD1 (5 bases). The CDR3 runs to 15 residues. The V and J ends lost 4 bases and 7 bases respectively, with 17 bases between them. The germline gives CDR1 LGHNA, CDR2 YNFKEQ.

V gene TRBV10-3 combines with J gene TRBJ2-7; TRBD1 is a possible D gene (6 bases). Germline CDR1 is ENHRY and CDR2 is SYGVKD. The CDR3 length is 14 residues. Deletions cut 8 bases from V and 2 bases from J, with 16 bases between. In nucleotides, the CDR3 is TGTGCCATCCAAAGAGGGGGAACCGCCTACGAGCAGTACTTC. It encodes CAIQRGGTAYEQYF.

This clone was found a few times. The rearrangement joins TRBV19 to TRBJ1-5, with D maybe TRBD1 (5 bases). The CDR3 has 13 amino acids. CDR1 and CDR2 (germline): LNHDA, SQIVND (reference sequence). V was cut by 5 bases and J by 7 bases, with 12 bases left in between. The CDR3 loop reads CASSDRHGQPQHF. CDR3 nucleotides: TGTGCCAGTAGTGACAGACACGGGCAGCCCCAGCATTTT.

This chain connects TRBV28 to TRBJ1-2, with D maybe TRBD1 (6 bases). The germline V gene encodes CDR1 MDHEN and CDR2 SYDVKM. This CDR3 is built from 12 residues. Trimming pared 5 bases from V and 2 bases from J, leaving 6 bases between. CDR3 in amino acids: CASSQGNYGYTF. In DNA form, the CDR3 reads TGTGCCAGCAGTCAGGGGAACTATGGCTACACCTTC.

This chain joins TRBV9 and TRBJ1-1; the match to TRBD1 covers 8 bases. The V gene end was trimmed by 0 bases and the J gene end by 2 bases; junction bases not matched to a gene: 3. Germline CDR1 is SGDLS and CDR2 is YYNGEE. This CDR3 is built from 15 residues. CDR3 DNA: TGTGCCAGCAGCGTAGCCCAGGGGGCTAACACTGAAGCTTTCTTT. Protein product: CASSVAQGANTEAFF.

The V and J genes are TRBV4-1 and TRBJ1-6, with D unresolved. V gave up 4 bases and J gave up 10 bases, with 20 bases separating them. The CDR3 sequence is 16 residues long. Germline CDR1 and CDR2: MGHRA and YSYEKL. Here the CDR3 reads CASSPVGRALSSPLHF. In DNA, the CDR3 is TGCGCCAGCAGCCCGGTTGGGAGGGCACTAAGCTCACCCCTCCACTTT.

The J gene is TRBJ2-3, the V gene TRBV3-1 (or the pseudogene TRBV3-2), with D maybe TRBD2 (5 bases). This CDR3 contains 15 residues. The ends were cut back, 4 bases at V and 1 base at J, with 12 bases in the middle. Germline V gene data show CDR1 as LGHDT and CDR2 as YNNKEL (reference sequence). The CDR3 bases are TGTGCCAGCAGCCGGGAGTTTGTAGGCACAGATACGCAGTATTTT. Translation gives CASSREFVGTDTQYF.

V is TRBV4-1 and J is TRBJ1-1, with D unclear. Trimming pared 4 bases from V and 0 bases from J, leaving 18 bases between. CDR1 and CDR2 from the germline V gene are MGHRA and YSYEKL. This CDR3 has 17 amino acids. The CDR3 sequence is CASSRTASPTMNTEAFF. CDR3 sequence (DNA): TGCGCCAGCAGCCGGACGGCGTCTCCCACCATGAACACTGAAGCTTTCTTT.

This chain joins TRBV5-6 and TRBJ1-1; the D is unclear. V lost 2 bases and J 5 bases, leaving 7 bases between the germline ends. Germline V lookup: CDR1 SGHDT, CDR2 YYEEEE. This CDR3 is 12 amino acids long. CDR3 sequence: CASSLGRTEAFF. The CDR3 DNA follows: TGTGCCAGCAGCTTAGGGAGGACTGAAGCTTTCTTT.

The chain links TRBV19 to TRBJ2-7; TRBD1 agrees at 7 bases. Germline assignment: CDR1 LNHDA and CDR2 SQIVND (reference sequence). V lost 5 bases to trimming and J lost 2 bases; unmatched junction nucleotides: 9. The CDR3 runs 15 residues. CDR3 amino acids: CASSVLWDRAYEQYF. CDR3 nucleotides: TGTGCCAGTAGTGTTCTTTGGGACAGAGCCTACGAGCAGTACTTC.

The chain combines TRBV7-2 with TRBJ1-2; 9 positions agree with TRBD1. The CDR3 spans 13 residues. Germline V CDR1 and CDR2: SGHTA, FQGNSA. V lost 4 bases, J lost 11 bases, and 8 bases stayed unmatched. CDR3 sequence reads: CASSWTGVYLYTF. The CDR3 DNA is TGTGCCAGCAGCTGGACAGGGGTGTATTTGTACACCTTC.

This chain connects TRBV28 to TRBJ1-5, with a weak D call TRBD1 (5 bases). The CDR3 extends over 15 amino acids. From germline, CDR1 is MDHEN and CDR2 SYDVKM. The V end lost 4 bases, the J end lost 7 bases, and 17 bases lay between the germline ends. CDR3 DNA sequence: TGTGCCAGCAGTTCCCCTACCATTTGGGGGCAGCCCCAGCATTTT. Translation gives CASSSPTIWGQPQHF.

This clone appeared once. V is TRBV28 and J is TRBJ1-1; D is undetermined. The length of the CDR3 is 12 residues. Germline lookup yields CDR1 MDHEN and CDR2 SYDVKM. Trimming took 6 bases from V and 3 from J, leaving 8 bases between them. The DNA for the CDR3 is TGTGCCAGCAGAGCTGGGTACACTGAAGCTTTCTTT. Translation: CASRAGYTEAFF.

J is TRBJ1-6 and V is TRBV6-6; D call uncertain. CDR3 size: 14 residues. CDR1 MNHNY and CDR2 SVGAGI come from the germline V gene (reference sequence). V shed 7 bases and J shed 9 bases, with 16 bases lying between them. CDR3 amino acids: CASTSSSRGSPLHF. For the CDR3, the DNA is TGTGCCAGCACCTCATCCTCTCGAGGTTCACCCCTCCACTTT.

The J gene is TRBJ1-4, the V gene TRBV1; TRBD1 is taken as the D call from the table, unchecked against the DNA. TRBV1 is assigned pseudogene status. The CDR3 runs 17 residues. This CDR3 reads CTSMKQGWVVEDEKLFF. The CDR3 DNA is TGCACCAGCATGAAACAGGGTTGGGTCGTGGAGGATGAAAAACTGTTTTTT.

The J gene is TRBJ2-3, the V gene TRBV19; 8 nucleotides agree with TRBD2. V trimming: 6 bases; J trimming: 2 bases; junction bases outside the gene matches: 1. The length of the CDR3 is 13 residues. CDR1 and CDR2 (germline): LNHDA, SQIVND (reference sequence). In nucleotides, the CDR3 is TGTGCCAGTAGCGGGGGGGCCACAGATACGCAGTATTTT. This gives the protein CASSGGATDTQYF.

The table lists this clone with a few counts. J is TRBJ1-2 and V is TRBV28; 8 bases match TRBD1. CDR3 length equals 12 residues. Germline values: CDR1 MDHEN, CDR2 SYDVKM. V was pared by 6 bases and J by 12 bases, with 9 bases of the junction left unmatched. The CDR3 DNA sequence: TGTGCCAGCAGATCTAACAGGGGGAGGGACACCTTC. It encodes CASRSNRGRDTF.